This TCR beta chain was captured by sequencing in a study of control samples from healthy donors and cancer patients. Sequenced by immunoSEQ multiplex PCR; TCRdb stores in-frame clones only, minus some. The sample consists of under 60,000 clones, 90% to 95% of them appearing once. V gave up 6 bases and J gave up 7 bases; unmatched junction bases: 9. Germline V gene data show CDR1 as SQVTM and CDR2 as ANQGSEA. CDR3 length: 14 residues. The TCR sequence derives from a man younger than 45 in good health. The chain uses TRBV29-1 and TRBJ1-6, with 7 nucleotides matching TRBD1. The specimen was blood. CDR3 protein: CSVNEGTANSPLHF. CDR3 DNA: TGCAGCGTGAATGAGGGGACAGCCAATTCACCCCTCCACTTT.